This TCR beta chain originates from a study of shared clonotypes between healthy human individuals. Study at large: The plates for each donor numbered three CD4 naive, three CD4 memory, two CD8 naive and one CD8 memory.

The naive CD8 subset, CD45RO-negative cells positively selected for CCR7, excluded terminally differentiated effector memory CD45RA+ cells. Sorted-subset replicate PCR reactions contained about 200 ng DNA, corresponding to about 30,000 T cell genomes. Using immunoSEQ multiplex PCR, the repertoire was profiled, and TCRdb retains in-frame clones only, with some absent. The sample comprises about 800,000 clones, approximately 97% of which are singletons, and about 0.25% rests with the top ten. CDR3 length: 15 residues. Germline V gene lookup returns CDR1 PRHDT and CDR2 FYEKMQ (reference sequence). V was shortened by 3 bases and J by 0 bases, with 11 bases between the two germline ends.

The chain carries TRBV13 and TRBJ1-2; D is uncertain. This receptor was identified in a man aged 25-45 years in good health. The sequencing input was naive CD8+ T cells sorted from blood. The CDR3 sequence is CASSFLGMTNYGYTF. DNA for the CDR3: TGTGCCAGCAGCTTTTTGGGGATGACTAACTATGGCTACACCTTC.